This T cell receptor (beta chain) was documented in a study of cytomegalovirus exposure and HLA in healthy donors. Assay used: immunoSEQ multiplex PCR; TCRdb lists only in-frame clones, some missing. The top ten hold 0.95% to 1.5% of the sample, which has about 130,000 clones, roughly 89% seen once. The CDR3 has 15 residues. The V gene lost 4 bases and the J gene lost 3 bases, with 13 bases spanning the gap. The V gene's germline CDR1 is LNHDA and CDR2 SQIVND (reference sequence). Sequencing used PBMCs. The source of this sequence is a woman younger than 30 in good health and CMV-seronegative. This chain uses TRBV19 with TRBJ1-5; D not certain. The DNA of the CDR3 is TGTGCCAGTAGTACCATTGGACTTGTCAATCAGCCCCAGCATTTT. Translating gives CASSTIGLVNQPQHF.